The 16 T cell receptor beta chains reported below all come from one sample, sequenced in a study of Graves' ophthalmopathy and Graves' hyperthyroidism. For repertoire sequencing, the TCR beta CDR3 regions were amplified from RNA transcripts. Second-round multiplex PCR followed a first-round RT-PCR using HTBI primers. TCRdb recomputed calls from the multiplex PCR reads with MiXCR, one row per CDR3 protein. The data contain hundreds of thousands of distinct CDR3 sequences, roughly two fifths of them seen just once; the ten biggest clones take up over 2.5%. Sequenced input: peripheral blood. All receptors derive from an adult man with Graves' ophthalmopathy.

V and J are TRBV20-1 and TRBJ2-5; 9 positions match TRBD2. Unmatched junction bases numbered 15, after V lost 5 bases and J lost 5 bases. CDR1 and CDR2 (germline): DFQATT, SNEGSKA (reference sequence). This CDR3 contains 16 residues. The CDR3 region is CSAVAGDSYGRETQYF. The CDR3 coding sequence is TGCAGTGCTGTAGCGGGAGACTCCTACGGCCGCGAGACCCAGTACTTC.

The chain employs TRBV15 and TRBJ2-7; D not resolved. Germline V lookup: CDR1 LNHNV, CDR2 YYDKDF (reference sequence). The CDR3 consists of 11 residues. The ends were cut back, 0 bases at V and 9 bases at J, with 6 bases in the middle. The CDR3 DNA follows: TGTGCCACCAGCAGAGAGTTAGGGCAGTACTTC. It yields the protein CATSRELGQYF.

This clonotype was seen ten or more times. This chain connects TRBV2 to TRBJ1-5, with D uncertain. Germline assignment: CDR1 SNHLY and CDR2 FYNNEI. Trimming stripped 7 bases from V and 0 bases from J, with 10 bases between. The CDR3 extends over 14 amino acids. CDR3 bases: TGTGCCAGCAACCTGGACGGTAGCAATCAGCCCCAGCATTTT. The encoded protein is CASNLDGSNQPQHF.

This clonotype was picked up many times. The chain carries TRBV4-3 and TRBJ1-1; no firm D call. Trimming stripped 0 bases from V and 0 bases from J, with 8 bases between. There are 15 residues in the CDR3. The germline V gene encodes CDR1 LGHNA and CDR2 YSLEER. The CDR3, as DNA: TGCGCCAGCAGCCAAGACCGGGCGATGAACACTGAAGCTTTCTTT. Protein: CASSQDRAMNTEAFF.

This clonotype was seen a few times. The chain is built from TRBV7-8 and TRBJ1-3; D may be TRBD1 (6 bases). This CDR3 is 15 amino acids long. In germline, CDR1 is SGHVS, CDR2 FQNEAQ. Trimming left V 1 base short and J 4 bases short, with 11 bases between. CDR3 DNA sequence: TGTGCCAGCAGCTTAGAGGGGGGGGTCGGAAACACCATATATTTT. This encodes CASSLEGGVGNTIYF.

This clonotype showed up many times. The V and J genes are TRBV6-5 and TRBJ1-2, with TRBD1 as a possible D gene (6 bases). Trimming shortened V by 0 bases and J by 3 bases, and 8 bases separated the two germline ends. This CDR3 region has 14 residues. CDR1 is MNHEY and CDR2 is SVGAGI in the germline V gene. The CDR3 protein is CASSYSPGDYGYTF. CDR3 coding DNA: TGTGCCAGCAGTTACTCGCCAGGGGACTATGGCTACACCTTC.

J is TRBJ1-6 and V is TRBV19; 7 bases match TRBD1. The germline CDR1 and CDR2 sequences are LNHDA and SQIVND (reference sequence). The ends lost 7 bases at V and 9 bases at J; junction bases unmatched: 6. CDR3 length equals 13 residues. The CDR3 loop is CASKGGIGSPLHF. CDR3 in DNA: TGTGCCAGTAAAGGGGGCATTGGTTCACCCCTCCACTTT.

The rearrangement uses TRBV3-1 and TRBJ2-7, with 14 nucleotides matching TRBD2. J gave up 6 bases and V 4 bases, and 2 bases lay outside the gene matches. This CDR3 has 14 amino acids. Germline V gives CDR1 LGHDT, CDR2 YNNKEL (reference sequence). CDR3 region: CASSRLAGGLEQYF. The DNA for the CDR3 is TGTGCCAGCAGCCGACTAGCGGGAGGGCTCGAGCAGTACTTC.

The chain couples TRBV20-1 to TRBJ1-5; TRBD1 aligns across 7 bases. Trimming at V came to 6 bases and at J to 7 bases, leaving 9 bases not matched to a gene. The CDR3 has 13 residues. CDR1 is DFQATT and CDR2 is SNEGSKA in the germline V gene (reference sequence). The chain's CDR3 is CSAQDQGGQPQHF. CDR3 sequence (DNA): TGCAGTGCCCAGGACCAGGGGGGACAGCCCCAGCATTTT.

Worth noting for this clonotype: This CDR3 is missing its conserved last phenylalanine or tryptophan, likely due to a read error. V and J are TRBV24-1 and TRBJ1-1; possibly TRBD1 for D (5 bases). The CDR3 has 14 residues. Between the trimmed V and J ends, which lost 2 bases and 7 bases, there was a span of 13 bases. The germline CDR1 and CDR2 sequences are KGHDR and SFDVKD. In nucleotides, the CDR3 is TGTGCCACCAGTGATTACCGGGGGGACGGTGAAGCTTTCCTT. Translating it yields CATSDYRGDGEAFL.

The sample holds many counts of this clonotype. The chain has TRBV2 and TRBJ1-1, with D tentatively TRBD1 (6 bases). CDR3 size: 14 residues. The germline V and J ends were trimmed by 1 base and 3 bases, with 9 bases remaining between them. Germline CDR1 SNHLY, CDR2 FYNNEI. The CDR3 nucleotides read TGTGCCAGCAGTGAAGGGGGGGCGCACACTGAAGCTTTCTTT. Residues: CASSEGGAHTEAFF.

Concerning this clonotype itself: Just one base apart from a much larger clone, this may be a read error. This chain connects TRBV5-5 to TRBJ2-2; tentatively, D is TRBD1 or TRBD2 (5 bases each). There are 16 residues in the CDR3. Germline CDR1 SGHKS, CDR2 YYEKEE (reference sequence). The CDR3 region is CASSLVTDGNTGELLF. The CDR3 DNA is TGTGCCAGCAGCTTGGTGACAGACGGCAACACCGGGGAGCTGCTTTTT.

This clonotype showed up many times. The CDR3 DNA sequence: TGCGCCAGCAATTCCCCTTGGGGGCAGGGGGCCTATAACTATGGCTACACCTTC. Amino acid sequence: CASNSPWGQGAYNYGYTF. The genes are TRBV10-1 and TRBJ1-2; 8 bases fit TRBD1. V dropped 7 bases and J dropped 1; count of bases not matched to a gene: 17. CDR1 is WNHNN, CDR2 SYGVQD, per germline (reference sequence). This CDR3 contains 18 residues.

Note on this clonotype: This clone may be a read error of a much larger clone one base away. This chain links TRBV12-3 or TRBV12-4 with TRBJ1-1; D is possibly TRBD1 (5 bases). There are 12 residues in the CDR3. The CDR3 coding sequence is TGTGCCGGCAGCACCGACAGAGGAAAAGCTTTCTTT. Protein: CAGSTDRGKAFF.

The chain couples TRBV6-5 to TRBJ1-1; TRBD1 aligns across 7 bases. The CDR3 runs 16 residues. The V gene end was trimmed by 0 bases and the J gene end by 7 bases; junction bases not matched to a gene: 11. CDR1 MNHEY and CDR2 SVGAGI come from the germline V gene. The CDR3 nucleotides are TGTGCCAGCAGTTACTCGCTGCGGACAGGAAGGGTTGAAGCTTTCTTT. Its translation is CASSYSLRTGRVEAFF.

The sample holds many counts of this clonotype. The V and J genes are TRBV4-1 and TRBJ1-1; D is ambiguous. Trimming removed 9 bases at V and 4 bases at J, with 15 bases between. Germline CDR1 and CDR2: MGHRA and YSYEKL. This CDR3 is 13 amino acids long. The CDR3 reads CASTALPGTEAFF. Written as DNA, the CDR3 is TGCGCCAGTACCGCTCTCCCGGGCACTGAAGCTTTCTTT.